The 24 T cell receptor beta chains in this list originate from one sample, sequenced in a study of cytomegalovirus exposure and HLA in healthy donors. PCR primers comprised 60 Vbeta and 13 Jbeta primers. Libraries were prepared by immunoSEQ multiplex PCR; TCRdb keeps only in-frame clonotypes and omits some of them. Of about 190,000 clones listed, approximately 85% are singletons. Input material: PBMCs. All receptors come from a young woman in good health and CMV-seronegative.

A single count supports this clone. The chain joins TRBV5-4 to TRBJ1-1; no clear D. This CDR3 contains 14 residues. Germline CDR1 and CDR2: SGHNT and YYREEE (reference sequence). V was clipped by 2 bases and J by 0 bases, with 8 bases between them. CDR3 sequence (DNA): TGTGCCAGCAGCTTTTTTGGAGTGAACACTGAAGCTTTCTTT. Translation gives CASSFFGVNTEAFF.

The chain recombines TRBV11-1 with TRBJ2-1; D remains ambiguous. The CDR3 has 14 residues. The V gene lost 1 base and the J gene lost 1 base, with 5 bases spanning the gap. CDR1 and CDR2 from the germline V gene are SGHAT and FQDESV (reference sequence). The CDR3 spells CASSLDLSYNEQFF. The CDR3 coding sequence is TGTGCCAGCAGCTTAGATTTATCCTACAATGAGCAGTTCTTC.

The rearrangement joins TRBV27 to TRBJ1-4; unclear D gene. Germline V lookup: CDR1 MNHEY, CDR2 SMNVEV (reference sequence). The CDR3 totals 15 residues. With 0 bases removed from V and 0 bases from J, the gap between germline ends came to 5 bases. The CDR3 spells CASSLSAATNEKLFF. Here the CDR3 DNA reads TGTGCCAGCAGTTTATCGGCCGCAACTAATGAAAAACTGTTTTTT.

Note on this clone: Relative to the germline gene, one junction end is altered; a read error may explain this. The chain carries TRBV7-9 and TRBJ2-1; the D gene is possibly TRBD2 (6 bases). Looked up from germline, CDR1 is SEHNR and CDR2 is FQNEAQ (reference sequence). The CDR3 sequence is 15 residues long. The CDR3 DNA sequence: TGTTCCAGCAGCTTATGGGGGGAGTTCTACAATGAGCAGTTCTTC. Its translation: CSSSLWGEFYNEQFF.

The chain combines TRBV5-5 with TRBJ1-4; D is perhaps TRBD1 (5 bases). This CDR3 comprises 16 residues. V shed 1 base and J shed 7 bases, with 17 bases lying between them. CDR1 and CDR2 (germline): SGHKS, YYEKEE (reference sequence). CDR3 nucleotides: TGTGCCAGCAGCTTGCTCGGAGGGGTTGAAGGTGAAAAACTGTTTTTT. This encodes CASSLLGGVEGEKLFF.

This chain uses TRBV21-1 with TRBJ1-2. TRBV21-1 is an annotated pseudogene. The CDR3 runs 18 residues. CDR3 in amino acids: CASSKVWLANFRKSGYTF. In DNA, the CDR3 is TGTGCCAGCAGCAAAGTTTGGCTAGCCAACTTTCGGAAATCCGGCTACACCTTC.

The chain employs TRBV21-1 and TRBJ2-7; TRBD1 reflects the table's D call only, with no check against the DNA. TRBV21-1 is listed as a pseudogene. This CDR3 region has 13 residues. The CDR3, as DNA: TGTGCCAGCTGTTCGTCAAAAGGGGAAGAGCAGTACTTC. It codes for CASCSSKGEEQYF.

The genes are TRBV12-5 and TRBJ2-3; possibly TRBD2 for D (6 bases). The CDR3 has 15 residues. Trimming removed 5 bases from V and 3 bases from J, with 15 bases in between. Germline lookup yields CDR1 LGHNT and CDR2 FRNRAP. The CDR3 DNA is TGTGCTAGTGGTCAGGCCGGGGGAGTGACAGATACGCAGTATTTT. This translates into CASGQAGGVTDTQYF.

The V call is TRBV7-9, the J call TRBJ1-4, with 7 positions matching TRBD1. The CDR3 covers 15 residues. V shed 5 bases, J shed 5 bases, and the junction held 8 bases outside the gene matches. Germline CDR1 SEHNR, CDR2 FQNEAQ (reference sequence). CDR3 in amino acids: CASSRDRAGNEKLFF. CDR3 nucleotides: TGTGCCAGCAGCCGTGACAGGGCGGGAAATGAAAAACTGTTTTTT.

This rearrangement joins TRBV7-3 to TRBJ2-7, with D perhaps TRBD1 (6 bases). The CDR3 sequence is 16 residues long. Germline V gives CDR1 SGHTA, CDR2 FQGTGA. Trimming shortened V by 4 bases and J by 4 bases, and 20 bases separated the two germline ends. The DNA of the CDR3 is TGTGCCAGCAGCTCCCCTGGAGCAGGGGATTTGTACGAGCAGTACTTC. Translating gives CASSSPGAGDLYEQYF.

This chain joins TRBV19 and TRBJ1-1; D call uncertain. The CDR3 contains 16 residues. Trimming removed 7 bases at V and 0 bases at J, with 18 bases between. Germline CDR1 is LNHDA and CDR2 is SQIVND (reference sequence). The CDR3 sequence: CASTKRTQTMNTEAFF. The CDR3 DNA follows: TGTGCCAGTACCAAGCGGACTCAGACTATGAACACTGAAGCTTTCTTT.

The V gene is TRBV10-2, the J gene TRBJ2-7, with 8 bases matching TRBD2. Germline V CDR1 and CDR2: WSHSY, SAAADI. The CDR3 has 14 residues. The junction had 1 base not matched to a gene; V was cut back by 1 base and J by 2 bases. CDR3 sequence (DNA): TGCGCCAGCAGTGAGTTCGGGGGGGCCTACGAGCAGTACTTC. Translating gives CASSEFGGAYEQYF.

This clone was seen a single time. This chain uses TRBV7-8 with TRBJ2-3; D is unresolved. The germline CDR1 and CDR2 sequences are SGHVS and FQNEAQ. The CDR3 is 12 amino acids. V was trimmed by 5 bases and J by 6 bases, leaving 9 bases between them. CDR3 region: CASSVSLDTQYF. The DNA for the CDR3 is TGTGCCAGCAGCGTATCCTTGGATACGCAGTATTTT.

The rearrangement links TRBV2 to TRBJ2-7; D gene uncertain. Per the germline V gene, CDR1 is SNHLY and CDR2 is FYNNEI. The CDR3 contains 11 residues. V was pared by 10 bases and J by 2 bases, with 9 bases between. CDR3 protein: CATRLAYEQYF. Written as DNA, the CDR3 is TGTGCCACCAGACTGGCCTACGAGCAGTACTTC.

This clone appeared a few times. Other DNA sequences in this specimen translate into the identical CDR3. V is TRBV27 and J is TRBJ2-5, with 7 bases matching TRBD1. With V trimmed by 5 bases and J by 4 bases, 7 bases remained unmatched. This CDR3 has 14 residues. The V gene's germline CDR1 is MNHEY and CDR2 SMNVEV (reference sequence). The DNA of the CDR3 is TGTGCCAGCAGTCGGGCGACAGGGCTAGAGACCCAGTACTTC. Residues: CASSRATGLETQYF.

The V gene is TRBV30, the J gene TRBJ2-5, with unresolved D. The CDR3 is made up of 10 amino acids. Germline values: CDR1 GTSNPN, CDR2 SVGIG (reference sequence). Trimming took off 4 bases at V and 5 bases at J, with 5 bases between the two ends. The CDR3 reads CAWTLETQYF. As DNA, the CDR3 is TGTGCCTGGACTTTGGAGACCCAGTACTTC.

This rearrangement joins TRBV28 to TRBJ1-1; D unclear. CDR3 length: 12 residues. Germline values: CDR1 MDHEN, CDR2 SYDVKM. Trimming took 2 bases from V and 1 from J, leaving 2 bases between them. CDR3 sequence: CASSLRNTEAFF. CDR3 coding DNA: TGTGCCAGCAGTTTACGGAACACTGAAGCTTTCTTT.

The chain uses TRBV13 and TRBJ2-1, with TRBD2 identical over 7 bases. With 1 base clipped from V and 0 bases from J, the junction kept 3 bases outside the gene matches. The germline V gene has CDR1 PRHDT and CDR2 FYEKMQ (reference sequence). This CDR3 is built from 16 residues. CDR3 nucleotides: TGTGCCAGCAGCTTAGACGGGGGGAGCTCCTACAATGAGCAGTTCTTC. It encodes CASSLDGGSSYNEQFF.

The CDR3 is CASSEASTSGRETQYF. The CDR3 nucleotides are TGTGCCAGCAGTGAAGCGTCGACTAGCGGGAGAGAGACCCAGTACTTC. The rearrangement joins TRBV2 to TRBJ2-5, with TRBD2 identical over 12 bases. Germline V gene lookup returns CDR1 SNHLY and CDR2 FYNNEI. V was pared by 0 bases and J by 4 bases, with 3 bases of the junction left unmatched. The CDR3 consists of 16 residues.

The V and J genes are TRBV2 and TRBJ2-7; 9 bases line up with TRBD1. Germline V CDR1 and CDR2: SNHLY, FYNNEI. V was pared by 8 bases and J by 1 base, with 3 bases of the junction left unmatched. The CDR3 extends over 13 amino acids. DNA of the CDR3: TGTGCCAGCCAGGGACAGGGTTCCTACGAGCAGTACTTC. It yields the protein CASQGQGSYEQYF.

This clone was observed a few times. The chain combines TRBV5-1 with TRBJ1-1, with a weak D call TRBD1 (6 bases). Germline V gene sequence: CDR1 SGHRS, CDR2 YFSETQ. Trimming shortened V by 4 bases and J by 4 bases, and 17 bases separated the two germline ends. The CDR3 has 15 amino acids. The CDR3 sequence is CASSTMPGGATEAFF. The CDR3 DNA sequence: TGCGCCAGCAGCACAATGCCCGGGGGGGCCACTGAAGCTTTCTTT.

This clone was detected only once. The rearrangement links TRBV5-6 to TRBJ1-6; TRBD1 might be the D (5 bases). The CDR3 loop spans 15 amino acids. The germline V gene encodes CDR1 SGHDT and CDR2 YYEEEE. V dropped 1 base and J dropped 9 bases, with 14 bases sitting between them. The CDR3 protein is CASSLTGAFSSPLHF. The CDR3 DNA is TGTGCCAGCAGCTTGACAGGAGCTTTTTCTTCACCCCTCCACTTT.

J is TRBJ1-6 and V is TRBV4-1, with no clear D. CDR1 MGHRA and CDR2 YSYEKL come from the germline V gene. The CDR3 runs 16 residues. V dropped 2 bases and J dropped 0 bases, with 8 bases sitting between them. The CDR3 DNA reads TGCGCCAGCAGCCAACAAGAGAACTCCTATAATTCACCCCTCCACTTT. Translated: CASSQQENSYNSPLHF.

The V and J genes are TRBV28 and TRBJ2-5; D remains ambiguous. The end of the DNA is better explained by TRBJ2-7, so the J call may be wrong. The CDR3 covers 11 residues. CDR1 and CDR2 (germline): MDHEN, SYDVKM. The CDR3 nucleotides read TGTGCCAGCAGTCCATCCCTCGAGCAGTACTTC. It translates to CASSPSLEQYF.